One and the same sample provided the 23 T cell receptor beta chains below, sequenced in a study of T-cell reconstitution after alpha-beta-depleted transplantation in children. Regarding the study as a whole: Counts and diversity of T cells one year after transplant came mostly from newly produced T cells.

The TCRbeta library was prepared with unique molecular identifiers. TCRdb passed the PCR reads through MiXCR, listing each CDR3 protein once. The sample lists 330,000 or so distinct CDR3 sequences, roughly 7.8% seen once, with approximately 8.2% in the top ten. Their cognate antigens are unknown. Specimen: peripheral blood, collected 360 days after TCRalphabeta/CD19-depleted stem cell transplant. All receptors derive from a female patient between 2 and 10 years old who had a stem cell transplant for Fanconi anemia, so the T cells may come from the graft donor.

This clonotype was detected ten times or more. The chain combines TRBV7-9 with TRBJ2-7; D perhaps matches TRBD2 (5 bases). The CDR3 loop spans 14 amino acids. V was shortened by 5 bases and J by 0 bases, with 11 bases between the two germline ends. CDR1 SEHNR and CDR2 FQNEAQ come from the germline V gene (reference sequence). CDR3 DNA sequence: TGTGCCAGCAGCACCAGGAGGAGCTCCTACGAGCAGTACTTC. Its protein product is CASSTRRSSYEQYF.

This clonotype was detected many times. The J gene is TRBJ1-2, the V gene TRBV5-6; D remains unclear. This CDR3 spans 15 amino acids. V was shortened by 1 base and J by 0 bases, with 10 bases between the two germline ends. From germline, CDR1 is SGHDT and CDR2 YYEEEE. The CDR3 loop is CASSLTGATNYGYTF. DNA for the CDR3: TGTGCCAGCAGCTTGACGGGAGCAACTAACTATGGCTACACCTTC.

This clonotype was seen a handful of times. The rearrangement joins TRBV20-1 to TRBJ1-1; D remains ambiguous. V was shortened by 3 bases and J by 4 bases, with 15 bases between the two germline ends. CDR1 is DFQATT, CDR2 SNEGSKA, per germline (reference sequence). There are 14 residues in the CDR3. This CDR3 is CSARYLPGSTEAFF. The CDR3 DNA sequence: TGCAGTGCTAGGTACCTCCCGGGGAGCACTGAAGCTTTCTTT.

This clonotype was seen repeatedly, ten times or more. The rearrangement uses TRBV7-9 and TRBJ2-7; D gene unclear. The V gene lost 2 bases and the J gene lost 5 bases, with 4 bases spanning the gap. Germline V gives CDR1 SEHNR, CDR2 FQNEAQ (reference sequence). CDR3 length: 11 residues. In DNA, the CDR3 is TGTGCCAGCAGCTTACAGCACGAGCAGTACTTC. Translating gives CASSLQHEQYF.

The genes are TRBV6-1 and TRBJ2-3, with 9 bases identical to TRBD2. This CDR3 has 15 residues. The germline CDR1 and CDR2 sequences are MNHNS and SASEGT. The ends lost 3 bases at V and 4 bases at J; junction bases unmatched: 5. CDR3 loop: CASSEGGRAPDTQYF. The CDR3 region has the DNA TGTGCCAGCAGTGAGGGCGGGAGGGCCCCAGATACGCAGTATTTT.

This clonotype appeared many times. The CDR3 is CASGTSLAKNIQYF. The CDR3 DNA sequence: TGTGCCAGCGGGACTAGCTTAGCCAAAAACATTCAGTACTTC. The chain has TRBV6-2 or TRBV6-3 and TRBJ2-4; TRBD2 matches 9 bases. V trimming: 8 bases; J trimming: 0 bases; junction bases outside the gene matches: 2. Germline CDR1 MNHEY, CDR2 SVGEGT. The length of the CDR3 is 14 residues.

As concerns this clonotype: Since a much larger clone is just one base distant, this may be a read error. The chain is built from TRBV29-1 and TRBJ2-7, with D hard to call. CDR1 SQVTM and CDR2 ANQGSEA come from the germline V gene. The CDR3 runs 12 residues. The chain's CDR3 is CSVELGIGELYF. For the CDR3, the DNA is TGCAGCGTTGAATTGGGGATCGGCGAGCTGTACTTC.

J is TRBJ2-3 and V is TRBV6-4, with 9 nucleotides matching TRBD1. CDR3 length: 15 residues. Trimming at V came to 3 bases and at J to 3 bases, leaving 4 bases not matched to a gene. Germline V lookup: CDR1 MRHNA, CDR2 SNTAGT. Here the CDR3 DNA reads TGTGCCAGCAGTGAAAATGACAGGGGGACAGATACGCAGTATTTT. This gives the protein CASSENDRGTDTQYF.

This clonotype has at least ten counts. V gene TRBV7-2 combines with J gene TRBJ2-7; D is undetermined. This CDR3 comprises 15 residues. Trimming took off 5 bases at V and 2 bases at J, with 16 bases between the two ends. Germline loops: CDR1 SGHTA, CDR2 FQGNSA. CDR3 sequence reads: CASSLTLTGTYEQYF. DNA of the CDR3: TGTGCCAGCAGCCTTACCTTGACTGGAACCTACGAGCAGTACTTC. Full variable domain (outside the CDR3, taken from reference TRBV7-2 and TRBJ2-7): GAGVSQSPSNKVTEKGKDVELRCDPISGHTALYWYRQSLGQGLEFLIYFQGNSAPDKSGLPSDRFSAERTGGSVSTLTIQRTQQEDSAVYLCASSLTLTGTYEQYFGPGTRLTVT.

The chain carries TRBV18 and TRBJ1-1, with TRBD1 as a possible D gene (6 bases). Trimming stripped 4 bases from V and 0 bases from J, with 9 bases between. Germline CDR1 reads KGHSH; CDR2 reads LQKENI. The CDR3 totals 14 residues. As DNA, the CDR3 is TGTGCCAGCTCACAGGACAGCGTGAACACTGAAGCTTTCTTT. Amino acids: CASSQDSVNTEAFF.

This clonotype was seen ten or more times. The chain uses TRBV28 and TRBJ1-5, with D uncertain. The V end lost 2 bases, the J end lost 5 bases, and 7 bases lay between the germline ends. The CDR3 is 13 residues long. CDR1 MDHEN and CDR2 SYDVKM come from the germline V gene. CDR3: CASSLTRYQPQHF. For the CDR3, the DNA is TGTGCCAGCAGTTTAACGAGGTATCAGCCCCAGCATTTT.

V is TRBV2 and J is TRBJ1-2, with D tentatively TRBD1 (6 bases). V dropped 2 bases and J dropped 7 bases, with 8 bases sitting between them. The CDR3 extends over 12 amino acids. Looked up from germline, CDR1 is SNHLY and CDR2 is FYNNEI. In nucleotides, the CDR3 is TGTGCCAGCAGTGAAACAGGGTTTGGCTACACCTTC. It specifies CASSETGFGYTF.

The V gene is TRBV7-6, the J gene TRBJ2-1; 7 nucleotides match TRBD2. Germline CDR1 is SGHVS and CDR2 is FNYEAQ. Losses at the gene ends were 5 bases for V and 4 bases for J; bases not matched to a gene: 11. The CDR3 spans 16 residues. The CDR3 is CASSPAALAAYNEQFF. In DNA form, the CDR3 reads TGTGCCAGCAGCCCAGCGGCGCTAGCGGCATACAATGAGCAGTTCTTC.

Only a few counts were recorded for this clonotype. The chain joins TRBV5-1 to TRBJ1-2; weak D call: TRBD1 (5 bases). V lost 4 bases, J lost 7 bases, and 14 bases lay in between. Per germline, CDR1 SGHRS and CDR2 YFSETQ. The CDR3 consists of 13 residues. The CDR3 DNA reads as TGCGCCAGCAGCCCGCGGGGGGATCGTGGCTACACCTTC. Encoded protein: CASSPRGDRGYTF.

This clonotype showed up many times. The J gene is TRBJ2-7, the V gene TRBV5-1, with D unresolved. The germline V gene encodes CDR1 SGHRS and CDR2 YFSETQ. The CDR3 is made up of 13 amino acids. V was cut by 1 base and J by 0 bases, with 5 bases left in between. The DNA for the CDR3 is TGCGCCAGCAGCTTGAGACCCTCCTACGAGCAGTACTTC. It yields the protein CASSLRPSYEQYF.

This clonotype has a handful of counts. CDR3 sequence reads: CASSLPGQATYEQYF. DNA of the CDR3: TGTGCCAGCAGCTTACCGGGACAGGCAACCTACGAGCAGTACTTC. The rearrangement joins TRBV21-1 to TRBJ2-7; the D call of TRBD1 is as the table states it, not checked on the DNA. TRBV21-1 is shown as a pseudogene. The CDR3 sequence is 15 residues long.

Only one count was recorded for this clonotype. The chain couples TRBV3-1 to TRBJ1-5, with D tentatively TRBD1 (6 bases). The CDR3 is 16 amino acids. From germline, CDR1 is LGHDT and CDR2 YNNKEL (reference sequence). The V gene lost 1 base and the J gene lost 1 base, with 11 bases spanning the gap. The CDR3: CASSQGGGGSNQPQHF. CDR3 nucleotides: TGTGCCAGCAGCCAAGGTGGAGGGGGAAGCAATCAGCCCCAGCATTTT.

Only a few counts were recorded for this clonotype. The V call is TRBV6-5, the J call TRBJ2-3; TRBD2 matches 7 bases. Germline V CDR1 and CDR2: MNHEY, SVGAGI. This CDR3 has 14 amino acids. The V and J ends lost 0 bases and 6 bases, in that order; junction bases with no gene match: 3. CDR3 loop: CASSYSRAGDTQYF. For the CDR3, the DNA is TGTGCCAGCAGTTACTCGAGAGCGGGGGATACGCAGTATTTT.

This clonotype has a count of ten or more. This rearrangement joins TRBV11-2 to TRBJ2-1, with TRBD1 identical over 10 bases. J was trimmed by 8 bases and V by 1 base; bases with no gene match: 5. Per the germline V gene, CDR1 is SGHAT and CDR2 is FQNNGV. The CDR3 is made up of 15 amino acids. CDR3 loop: CASSLGGTGVDEQFF. The CDR3 DNA is TGTGCCAGCAGCTTAGGTGGGACAGGGGTGGATGAGCAGTTCTTC.

This clonotype was detected ten times or more. The chain combines TRBV6-1 with TRBJ1-1; no firm D call. Trimming stripped 6 bases from V and 2 bases from J, with 16 bases between. This CDR3 has 15 amino acids. Germline lookup yields CDR1 MNHNS and CDR2 SASEGT. The DNA for the CDR3 is TGTGCCAGCAGCCTCCCAGAGTCCTCAAACACTGAAGCTTTCTTT. This gives the protein CASSLPESSNTEAFF.

Many counts were recorded for this clonotype. The V gene is TRBV9, the J gene TRBJ2-7; 8 bases line up with TRBD2. The CDR3 is made up of 15 amino acids. Germline values: CDR1 SGDLS, CDR2 YYNGEE. Germline trimming cut 4 bases from V and 4 bases from J; bases unmatched to any gene: 10. In DNA, the CDR3 is TGTGCCAGCAGCCCGGGGGGGGACTTAATTTACGAGCAGTACTTC. As protein: CASSPGGDLIYEQYF.

The table lists this clonotype with many counts. The gene calls are TRBV29-1 and TRBJ2-7, with 7 positions matching TRBD1. CDR3 size: 14 residues. With V trimmed by 5 bases and J by 6 bases, 13 bases remained unmatched. Germline values: CDR1 SQVTM, CDR2 ANQGSEA. The CDR3: CSVFLGGKGAEQYF. The CDR3 nucleotides are TGCAGCGTTTTCCTGGGTGGAAAGGGGGCCGAGCAGTACTTC.

V gene TRBV6-5 combines with J gene TRBJ2-4; perhaps TRBD2 as D (7 bases). CDR3 length: 11 amino acids. V lost 4 bases and J lost 14, with 12 bases in between. Germline V lookup: CDR1 MNHEY, CDR2 SVGAGI. The DNA for the CDR3 is TGTGCCAGCAGTTTTAAAGGGGGGGAGTACTTC. Translating it yields CASSFKGGEYF.